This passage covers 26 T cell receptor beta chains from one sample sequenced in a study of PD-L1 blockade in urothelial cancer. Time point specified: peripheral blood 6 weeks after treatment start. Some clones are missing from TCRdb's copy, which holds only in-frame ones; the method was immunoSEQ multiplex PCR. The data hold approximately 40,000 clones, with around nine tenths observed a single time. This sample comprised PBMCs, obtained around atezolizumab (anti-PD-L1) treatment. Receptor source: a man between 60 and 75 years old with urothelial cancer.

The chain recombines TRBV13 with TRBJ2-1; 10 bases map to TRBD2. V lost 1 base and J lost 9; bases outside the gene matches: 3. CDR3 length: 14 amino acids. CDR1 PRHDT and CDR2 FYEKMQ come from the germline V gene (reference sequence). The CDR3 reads CASSLEASGGEQFF. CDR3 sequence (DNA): TGTGCCAGCAGCTTAGAGGCTAGCGGGGGTGAGCAGTTCTTC.

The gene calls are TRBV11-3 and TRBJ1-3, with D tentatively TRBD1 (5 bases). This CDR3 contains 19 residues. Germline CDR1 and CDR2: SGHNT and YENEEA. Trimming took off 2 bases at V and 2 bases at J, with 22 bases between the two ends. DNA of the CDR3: TGTGCCAGCAGCTTATTTCCATCCGTTGGGGGGGGGACTGGAAACACCATATATTTT. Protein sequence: CASSLFPSVGGGTGNTIYF.

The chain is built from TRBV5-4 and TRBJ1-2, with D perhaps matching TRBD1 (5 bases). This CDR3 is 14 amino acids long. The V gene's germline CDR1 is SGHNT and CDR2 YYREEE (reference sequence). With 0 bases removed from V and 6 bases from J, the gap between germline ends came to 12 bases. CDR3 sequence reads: CASSLDRGMDGYTF. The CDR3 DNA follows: TGTGCCAGCAGCTTGGATAGGGGAATGGATGGCTACACCTTC.

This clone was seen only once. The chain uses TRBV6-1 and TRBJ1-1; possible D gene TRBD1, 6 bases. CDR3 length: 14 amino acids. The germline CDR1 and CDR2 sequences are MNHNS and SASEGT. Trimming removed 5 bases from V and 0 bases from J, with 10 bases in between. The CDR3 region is CASSLGQLNTEAFF. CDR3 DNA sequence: TGTGCCAGCAGTCTTGGACAGTTGAACACTGAAGCTTTCTTT.

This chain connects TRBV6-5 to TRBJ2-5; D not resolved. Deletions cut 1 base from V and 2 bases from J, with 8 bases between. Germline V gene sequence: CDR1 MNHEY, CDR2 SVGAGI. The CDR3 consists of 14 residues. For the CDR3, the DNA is TGTGCCAGCAGTTACTTTACAGCTCAAGAGACCCAGTACTTC. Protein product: CASSYFTAQETQYF.

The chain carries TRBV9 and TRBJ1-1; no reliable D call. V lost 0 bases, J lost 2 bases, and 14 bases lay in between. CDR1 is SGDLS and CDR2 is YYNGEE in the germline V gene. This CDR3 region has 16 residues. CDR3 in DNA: TGTGCCAGCAGCGTAGTAACGTGGGCTGGAAACACTGAAGCTTTCTTT. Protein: CASSVVTWAGNTEAFF.

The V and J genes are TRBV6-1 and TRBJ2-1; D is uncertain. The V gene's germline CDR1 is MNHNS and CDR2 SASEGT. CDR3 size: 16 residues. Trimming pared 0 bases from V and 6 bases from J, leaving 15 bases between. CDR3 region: CASSEARFYTINEQFF. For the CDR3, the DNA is TGTGCCAGCAGTGAAGCGCGATTTTACACTATCAATGAGCAGTTCTTC.

CDR3 loop: CASSPTGGPNSPLHF. DNA of the CDR3: TGTGCCAGCAGCCCGACAGGGGGCCCTAATTCACCCCTCCACTTT. The rearrangement joins TRBV7-2 to TRBJ1-6; 10 nucleotides agree with TRBD1. This CDR3 region has 15 residues. V lost 5 bases to trimming and J lost 6 bases; unmatched junction nucleotides: 4. Germline V CDR1 and CDR2: SGHTA, FQGNSA.

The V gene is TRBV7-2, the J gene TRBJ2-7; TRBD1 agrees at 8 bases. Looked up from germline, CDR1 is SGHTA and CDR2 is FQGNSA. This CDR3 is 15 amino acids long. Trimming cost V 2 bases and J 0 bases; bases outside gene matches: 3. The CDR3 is CASSLRQGNSYEQYF. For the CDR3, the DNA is TGTGCCAGCAGCTTAAGACAGGGGAACTCCTACGAGCAGTACTTC.

CDR3 DNA sequence: TGTGCCAGCAGCTCCGCCGGGACTAAAAACGAGCAGTACTTC. Translation gives CASSSAGTKNEQYF. The chain uses TRBV7-6 and TRBJ2-7; TRBD2 matches 7 bases. Germline CDR1 reads SGHVS; CDR2 reads FNYEAQ. The CDR3 is 14 residues long. V shed 4 bases, J shed 5 bases, and the junction held 8 bases outside the gene matches.

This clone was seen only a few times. CDR3 sequence: CASSETTVGEQFF. DNA of the CDR3: TGTGCCAGCAGTGAAACCACAGTGGGTGAGCAGTTCTTC. The V call is TRBV2, the J call TRBJ2-1, with D uncertain. V was trimmed by 2 bases and J by 9 bases, leaving 11 bases between them. CDR1 is SNHLY and CDR2 is FYNNEI in the germline V gene. The CDR3 totals 13 residues.

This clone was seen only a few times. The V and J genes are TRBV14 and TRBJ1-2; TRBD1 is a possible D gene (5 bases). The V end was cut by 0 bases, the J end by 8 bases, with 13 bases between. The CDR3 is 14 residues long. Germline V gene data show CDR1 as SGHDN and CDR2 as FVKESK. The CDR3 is CASSQEAGIKGYTF. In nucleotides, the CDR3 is TGTGCCAGCAGCCAAGAGGCAGGGATTAAGGGCTACACCTTC.

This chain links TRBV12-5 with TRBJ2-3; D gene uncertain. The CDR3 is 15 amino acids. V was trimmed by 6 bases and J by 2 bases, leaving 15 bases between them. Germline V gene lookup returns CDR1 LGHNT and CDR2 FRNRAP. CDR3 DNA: TGTGCTAGTGGAAAGTCTAGTGGATACACAGATACGCAGTATTTT. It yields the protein CASGKSSGYTDTQYF.

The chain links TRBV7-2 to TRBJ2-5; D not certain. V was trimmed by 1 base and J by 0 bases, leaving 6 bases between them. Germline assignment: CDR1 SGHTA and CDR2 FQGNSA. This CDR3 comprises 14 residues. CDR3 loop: CASSLDRNQETQYF. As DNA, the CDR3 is TGTGCCAGCAGCTTAGACAGAAACCAAGAGACCCAGTACTTC.

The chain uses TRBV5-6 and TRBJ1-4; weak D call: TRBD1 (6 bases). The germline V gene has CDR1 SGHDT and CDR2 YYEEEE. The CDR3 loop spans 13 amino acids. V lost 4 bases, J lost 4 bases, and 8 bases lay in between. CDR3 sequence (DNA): TGTGCCAGCAGCCAGGACAGTAATGAAAAACTGTTTTTT. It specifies CASSQDSNEKLFF.

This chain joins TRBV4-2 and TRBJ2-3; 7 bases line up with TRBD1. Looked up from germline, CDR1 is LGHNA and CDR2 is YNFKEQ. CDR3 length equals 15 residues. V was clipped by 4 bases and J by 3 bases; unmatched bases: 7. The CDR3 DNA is TGTGCCAGCAGCCTCATAGGACAGGCAACAGATACGCAGTATTTT. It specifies CASSLIGQATDTQYF.

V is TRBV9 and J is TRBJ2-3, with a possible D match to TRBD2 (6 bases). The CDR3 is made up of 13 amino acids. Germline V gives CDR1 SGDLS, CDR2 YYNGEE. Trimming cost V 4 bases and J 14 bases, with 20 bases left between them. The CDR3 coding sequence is TGTGCCAGCAGCACCTCCGGGACTCCGCCCCGGTATTTT. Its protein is CASSTSGTPPRYF.

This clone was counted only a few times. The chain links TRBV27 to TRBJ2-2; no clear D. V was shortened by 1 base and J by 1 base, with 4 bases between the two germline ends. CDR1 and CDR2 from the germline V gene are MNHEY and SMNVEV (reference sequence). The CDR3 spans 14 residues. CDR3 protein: CASSLYMNTGELFF. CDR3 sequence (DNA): TGTGCCAGCAGTTTATATATGAACACCGGGGAGCTGTTTTTT.

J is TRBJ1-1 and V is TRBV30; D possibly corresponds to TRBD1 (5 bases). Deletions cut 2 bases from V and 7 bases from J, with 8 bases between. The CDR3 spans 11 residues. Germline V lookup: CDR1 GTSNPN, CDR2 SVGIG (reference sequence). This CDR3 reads CAWSKGIEAFF. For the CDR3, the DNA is TGTGCCTGGAGTAAGGGGATTGAAGCTTTCTTT.

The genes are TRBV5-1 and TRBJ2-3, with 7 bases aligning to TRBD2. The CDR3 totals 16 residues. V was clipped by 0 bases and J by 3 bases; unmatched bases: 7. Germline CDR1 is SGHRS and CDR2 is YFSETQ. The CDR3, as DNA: TGCGCCAGCAGCTTGGAAGCGGGGACTTGGACAGATACGCAGTATTTT. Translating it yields CASSLEAGTWTDTQYF.

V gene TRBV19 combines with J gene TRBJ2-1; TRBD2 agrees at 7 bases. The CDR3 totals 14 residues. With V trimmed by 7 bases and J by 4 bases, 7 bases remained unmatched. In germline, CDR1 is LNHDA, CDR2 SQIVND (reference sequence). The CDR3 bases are TGTGCCAGTAAGTCCGGGCGGGGGTACAATGAGCAGTTCTTC. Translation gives CASKSGRGYNEQFF.

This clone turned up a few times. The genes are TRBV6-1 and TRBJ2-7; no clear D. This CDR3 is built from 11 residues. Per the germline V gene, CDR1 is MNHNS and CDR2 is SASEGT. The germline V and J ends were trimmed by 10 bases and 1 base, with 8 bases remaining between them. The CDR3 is CATVLSYEQYF. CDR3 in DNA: TGTGCCACTGTATTGTCCTACGAGCAGTACTTC.

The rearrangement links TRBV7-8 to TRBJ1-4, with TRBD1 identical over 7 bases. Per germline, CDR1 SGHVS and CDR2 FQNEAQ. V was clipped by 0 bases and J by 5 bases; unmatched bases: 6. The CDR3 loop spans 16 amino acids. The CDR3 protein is CASSLASGGNNEKLFF. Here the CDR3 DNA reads TGTGCCAGCAGCTTAGCCTCAGGGGGAAACAATGAAAAACTGTTTTTT. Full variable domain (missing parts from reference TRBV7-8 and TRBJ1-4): GAGVSQSPRYKVAKRGQDVALRCDPISGHVSLFWYQQALGQGPEFLTYFQNEAQLDKSGLPSDRFFAERPEGSVSTLKIQRTQQEDSAVYLCASSLASGGNNEKLFFGSGTQLSVL.

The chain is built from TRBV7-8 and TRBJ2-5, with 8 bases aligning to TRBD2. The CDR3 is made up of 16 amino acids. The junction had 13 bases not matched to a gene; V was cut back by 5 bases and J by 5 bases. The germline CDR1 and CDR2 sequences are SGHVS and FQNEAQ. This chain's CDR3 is CASSVSGTSQRETQYF. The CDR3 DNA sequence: TGTGCCAGCAGCGTTTCCGGGACTAGTCAAAGGGAGACCCAGTACTTC.

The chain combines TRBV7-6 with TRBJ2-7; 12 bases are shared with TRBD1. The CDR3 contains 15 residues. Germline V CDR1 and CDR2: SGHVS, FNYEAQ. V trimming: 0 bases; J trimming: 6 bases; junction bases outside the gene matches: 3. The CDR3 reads CASSLAGTGGREQYF. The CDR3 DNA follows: TGTGCCAGCAGCTTAGCTGGGACAGGGGGCCGCGAGCAGTACTTC.

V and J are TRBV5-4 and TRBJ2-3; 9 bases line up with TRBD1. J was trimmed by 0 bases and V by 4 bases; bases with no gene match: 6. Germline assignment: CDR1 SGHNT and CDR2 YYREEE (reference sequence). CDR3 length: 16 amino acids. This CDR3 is CASSADRGPSTDTQYF. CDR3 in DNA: TGTGCCAGCAGCGCGGACAGGGGCCCTAGCACAGATACGCAGTATTTT. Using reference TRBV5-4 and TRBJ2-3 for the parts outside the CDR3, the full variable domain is ETGVTQSPTHLIKTRGQQVTLRCSSQSGHNTVSWYQQALGQGPQFIFQYYREEENGRGNFPPRFSGLQFPNYSSELNVNALELDDSALYLCASSADRGPSTDTQYFGPGTRLTVL.